This T cell receptor (beta chain) comes out of a study of response to subunit inactivated influenza vaccine. Whole-study findings and limits: The study's authors posited that every seasonal influenza vaccination enlists few new T cells.

This clonotype was recorded a few times. Antigen specificity is unknown. The CDR3 runs 14 residues. Trimming removed 3 bases at V and 8 bases at J, with 16 bases between. The germline gives CDR1 MDHEN, CDR2 SYDVKM. Each CDR3 protein is one row after TCRdb ran MiXCR on the RT-PCR reads. In the table there are hundreds of thousands of distinct CDR3 sequences, roughly 8.2% of which are singletons. The V call is TRBV28, the J call TRBJ1-2; possible D gene TRBD1, 6 bases. This receptor was identified in a man aged 50-75 years who received an inactivated influenza vaccine. This sample comprised PBMCs from blood, obtained about 24 months after vaccination. The CDR3 DNA follows: TGTGCCAGCAGTTTGGGGGGCCAATCTAGGGGCTACACCTTC. Amino acids: CASSLGGQSRGYTF.